This TCR beta chain was sequenced for a study of shared clonotypes between healthy human individuals. Assay runs were performed at deep level. As processed by the authors: ImmunoSEQ supplied junction-only sequences lacking quality scores, so filtering was different. Some clones are missing from TCRdb's copy, which holds only in-frame ones; the method was immunoSEQ multiplex PCR. D and trimming were read from the DNA, whereas the V and J calls and clone size are those reported in that table. The sample includes some 2.4 million clones, 93% of them seen just once. Germline V lookup: CDR1 MNHEY, CDR2 SMNVEV (reference sequence). The V gene lost 2 bases and the J gene lost 2 bases, with 19 bases spanning the gap. This CDR3 spans 17 amino acids. Free of recent acute infections or vaccinations, the donors were healthy HIV-negative adults.

The J gene is TRBJ2-7, the V gene TRBV27, with a weak D call TRBD2 (6 bases). This clonotype originated in a man aged 18 to 29 in good health. Some clones in this sample may be carry-over from other donors' samples. Input material: naive CD4+ T cells from PBMCs. Subset indicated: CD45RA+ positively selected. The CDR3 spells CASSLGSGTPGTYEQYF. In DNA form, the CDR3 reads TGTGCCAGCAGTTTAGGGTCCGGGACTCCGGGGACCTACGAGCAGTACTTC.